This section outlines one T cell receptor (beta chain) sequence together with its context. Its antigen is undetermined. Donors included only healthy HIV-negative adults lacking recent acute infections or vaccinations. Measured with immunoSEQ multiplex PCR; TCRdb has only the in-frame clones, and not every one. The repertoire holds approximately 1.5 million clones, with around 98% as singletons. The CDR3 has 16 residues. Trimming removed 5 bases at V and 0 bases at J, with 13 bases between. Germline CDR1 is SNHLY and CDR2 is FYNNEI. This sample stems from a study of shared clonotypes between healthy human individuals. Points from the study as a whole: Some clonotypes were shared by all four sorted-subset donors, while others were not shared. The non-shared ones had lower generation probabilities than the shared ones.

Source material: naive CD4+ T cells sorted from blood. Sample subset: CD45RA+ positively selected. The rearrangement joins TRBV2 to TRBJ2-2; tentative D call: TRBD1 (5 bases). The receptor was isolated from a man aged 25 to 40 in good health. As DNA, the CDR3 is TGTGCCAGCAGTCGCGACAGTTCCCCGAACACCGGGGAGCTGTTTTTT. The encoded protein is CASSRDSSPNTGELFF.